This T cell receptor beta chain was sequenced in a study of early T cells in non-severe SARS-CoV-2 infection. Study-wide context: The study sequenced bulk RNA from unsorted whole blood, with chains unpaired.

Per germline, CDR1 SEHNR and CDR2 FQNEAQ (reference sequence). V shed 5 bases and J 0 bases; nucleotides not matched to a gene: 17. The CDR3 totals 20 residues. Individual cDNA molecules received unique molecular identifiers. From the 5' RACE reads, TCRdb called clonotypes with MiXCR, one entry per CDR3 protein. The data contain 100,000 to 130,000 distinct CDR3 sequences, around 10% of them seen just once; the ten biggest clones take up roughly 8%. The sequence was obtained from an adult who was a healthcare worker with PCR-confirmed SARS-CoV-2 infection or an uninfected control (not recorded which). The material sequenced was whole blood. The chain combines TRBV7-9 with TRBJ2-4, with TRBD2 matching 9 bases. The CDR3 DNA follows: TGTGCCAGCAGCCCCCTCGGAGTGAGCGGGAGGCCCCTAGCCAAAAACATTCAGTACTTC. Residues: CASSPLGVSGRPLAKNIQYF.